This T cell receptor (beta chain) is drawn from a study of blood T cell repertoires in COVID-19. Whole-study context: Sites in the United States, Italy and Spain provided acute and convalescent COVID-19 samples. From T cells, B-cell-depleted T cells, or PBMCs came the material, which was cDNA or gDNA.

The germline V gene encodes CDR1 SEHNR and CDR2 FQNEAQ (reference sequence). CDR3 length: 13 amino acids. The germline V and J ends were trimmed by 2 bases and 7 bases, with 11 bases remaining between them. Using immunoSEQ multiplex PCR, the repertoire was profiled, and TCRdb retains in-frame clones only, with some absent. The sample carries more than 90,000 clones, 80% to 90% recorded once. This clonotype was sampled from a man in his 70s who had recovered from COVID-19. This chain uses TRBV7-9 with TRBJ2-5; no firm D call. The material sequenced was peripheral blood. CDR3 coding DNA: TGTGCCAGCAGCTTATTGGGCTTCGGGACCCAGTACTTC. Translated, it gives CASSLLGFGTQYF.